What follows are 6 T cell receptor beta chains derived from one specimen sequenced in a study of T cells after yellow fever vaccination. TCRdb re-called the 5' RACE reads through MiXCR, storing one row per CDR3 protein. Of some 300,000 distinct CDR3 sequences listed, approximately 8% are singletons. This specimen was CD4+ T cells sorted from PBMCs, taken 5 days after the yellow fever booster vaccination. The origin of the receptors is a man between 18 and 35 years old who received the YFV17D yellow fever vaccine.

This clonotype has a count of ten or more. This rearrangement joins TRBV5-1 to TRBJ2-1; D call uncertain. This CDR3 comprises 14 residues. Trimming removed 0 bases from V and 7 bases from J, with 11 bases in between. The germline gives CDR1 SGHRS, CDR2 YFSETQ. CDR3 residues: CASSLGSLGNEQFF. The CDR3, as DNA: TGCGCCAGCAGCTTGGGGTCCCTGGGGAATGAGCAGTTCTTC.

The chain recombines TRBV4-1 with TRBJ2-5; D not certain. Per germline, CDR1 MGHRA and CDR2 YSYEKL. The V and J ends lost 4 bases and 1 base respectively, with 10 bases between them. The CDR3 loop spans 14 amino acids. Here the CDR3 reads CASSRIPPQETQYF. CDR3 coding DNA: TGCGCCAGCAGCCGTATACCCCCCCAAGAGACCCAGTACTTC.

A few counts support this clonotype. The rearrangement joins TRBV24-1 to TRBJ2-5, with 10 bases identical to TRBD2. The germline V gene has CDR1 KGHDR and CDR2 SFDVKD. This CDR3 spans 17 amino acids. The trim removed 1 base at V and 2 bases at J, leaving 6 bases unmatched. CDR3 in DNA: TGTGCCACCAGTGATTTCAGTGCTAGCGGGGGACAAGAGACCCAGTACTTC. This translates into CATSDFSASGGQETQYF.

V and J are TRBV7-3 and TRBJ2-3; 8 bases match TRBD2. The CDR3 is made up of 15 amino acids. Germline assignment: CDR1 SGHTA and CDR2 FQGTGA. With 4 bases clipped from V and 1 base from J, the junction kept 4 bases outside the gene matches. CDR3 nucleotides: TGTGCCAGCAGCTCTAGCGGGCCCCGCACAGATACGCAGTATTTT. This sequence encodes CASSSSGPRTDTQYF.

This clonotype was seen a few times. V and J are TRBV3-1 and TRBJ1-2; TRBD1 agrees at 7 bases. The CDR3 is made up of 14 amino acids. The germline V gene has CDR1 LGHDT and CDR2 YNNKEL (reference sequence). Trimming at V came to 6 bases and at J to 1 base, leaving 5 bases not matched to a gene. The CDR3 coding sequence is TGTGCCAGCAGGCCCCGGGACAGTAACTATGGCTACACCTTC. Protein product: CASRPRDSNYGYTF.

The chain couples TRBV20-1 to TRBJ2-7, with TRBD2 matching 7 bases. V was clipped by 3 bases and J by 7 bases; unmatched bases: 6. This CDR3 has 12 amino acids. CDR1 is DFQATT, CDR2 SNEGSKA, per germline (reference sequence). The CDR3 region has the DNA TGCAGTGCTAGCGCGGGGGTAAAGGAGCAGTACTTC. Protein: CSASAGVKEQYF.